These 27 T cell receptor beta chains were all obtained from the same sample, sequenced in a study of cytomegalovirus exposure and HLA in healthy donors (dated by TCRdb to the late 2010s). Preparation of the library involved the immunoSEQ multiplex PCR assay. For the multiplex PCR, a mixture combining 60 forward primers for TCR Vbeta segments and 13 reverse primers for TCR Jbeta segments was used. The source is immuneACCESS, and TCRdb retained only in-frame sequences with V and J called. Part of the clones is not carried over; for the studies checked, unresolved V genes explain less than half of this, and the remainder is unexplained. The sample data list approximately 100,000 clones, and approximately 82% of these were observed just once. The ten biggest clones cover more than 0.95% of the sample. The source material was PBMCs. All receptors come from a young woman in good health and CMV-seronegative.

This chain links TRBV7-2 with TRBJ1-2; 7 positions agree with TRBD1. There are 12 residues in the CDR3. Germline loops: CDR1 SGHTA, CDR2 FQGNSA. V lost 3 bases to trimming and J lost 8 bases; unmatched junction nucleotides: 3. The CDR3 sequence: CASSFDRAGYTF. DNA for the CDR3: TGTGCCAGCAGCTTCGACAGGGCGGGCTACACCTTC.

The rearrangement uses TRBV28 and TRBJ1-1, with a weak D call TRBD1 (6 bases). Trimming pared 5 bases from V and 4 bases from J, leaving 17 bases between. Germline CDR1 is MDHEN and CDR2 is SYDVKM. The CDR3 has 15 residues. Here the CDR3 reads CASSPQGTPFTEAFF. CDR3 sequence (DNA): TGTGCCAGCAGTCCTCAGGGGACCCCGTTCACTGAAGCTTTCTTT.

The sample holds one count of this clone. V usage is TRBV18 and J usage is TRBJ2-7; no definite D call. This CDR3 contains 14 residues. V was cut by 1 base and J by 0 bases, with 7 bases left in between. The V gene's germline CDR1 is KGHSH and CDR2 LQKENI. CDR3 sequence (DNA): TGTGCCAGCTCACCACTTGTCTCCTCCTACGAGCAGTACTTC. This codes for CASSPLVSSYEQYF.

As concerns this clone: Germline and junction disagree at one end, which may indicate a read error. V and J are TRBV28 and TRBJ2-5, with a possible D match to TRBD2 (6 bases). The assigned J gene may be wrong: the sequence end matches TRBJ2-7 better. Germline CDR1 and CDR2: MDHEN and SYDVKM. This CDR3 is 17 amino acids long. CDR3 nucleotide sequence: TGTGCCAGCAGGACGGATAGAAGGGGACTCGCTTCCTCCGAGCAGTACTTC. This codes for CASRTDRRGLASSEQYF.

The J gene is TRBJ2-1, the V gene TRBV9; TRBD2 matches at 7 bases. V dropped 0 bases and J dropped 8; count of bases not matched to a gene: 8. Germline V gene sequence: CDR1 SGDLS, CDR2 YYNGEE. There are 15 residues in the CDR3. The CDR3 sequence is CASSVVGGVFDEQFF. The CDR3 nucleotides are TGTGCCAGCAGCGTAGTGGGGGGGGTTTTCGATGAGCAGTTCTTC.

This sequence joins TRBV15 and TRBJ1-6; 7 bases line up with TRBD1. The V segment lost 5 bases and the J segment 3 bases; nucleotides outside the gene matches: 4. The CDR3 has 15 residues. The germline gives CDR1 LNHNV, CDR2 YYDKDF (reference sequence). The CDR3 DNA sequence: TGTGCCACCAGCCCAAGACAGGGCTATAATTCACCCCTCCACTTT. It encodes CATSPRQGYNSPLHF.

This clone was detected only a few times. The genes are TRBV9 and TRBJ1-3; no definite D call. Germline V gives CDR1 SGDLS, CDR2 YYNGEE. V was trimmed by 4 bases and J by 0 bases, leaving 11 bases between them. CDR3 size: 15 residues. CDR3 residues: CASSPSGFSGNTIYF. The CDR3 DNA reads as TGTGCCAGCAGCCCTTCCGGGTTCTCTGGAAACACCATATATTTT.

The V and J genes are TRBV7-8 and TRBJ1-1; D is undetermined. This CDR3 spans 12 amino acids. V was pared by 5 bases and J by 8 bases, with 12 bases between. Looked up from germline, CDR1 is SGHVS and CDR2 is FQNEAQ. DNA for the CDR3: TGTGCCAGCAGCCGCCCTCTAGGAGAAGCTTTCTTT. It yields the protein CASSRPLGEAFF.

The rearrangement joins TRBV7-8 to TRBJ1-3; 8 positions match TRBD1. The germline V gene encodes CDR1 SGHVS and CDR2 FQNEAQ. The length of the CDR3 is 16 residues. Trimming took 5 bases from V and 4 from J; bases not matched to a gene: 10. The DNA of the CDR3 is TGTGCCAGCAGCCCCCTGACAGGGGATAAAGGAAACACCATATATTTT. Amino acid sequence: CASSPLTGDKGNTIYF. Complete variable domain (other parts from reference TRBV7-8 and TRBJ1-3): GAGVSQSPRYKVAKRGQDVALRCDPISGHVSLFWYQQALGQGPEFLTYFQNEAQLDKSGLPSDRFFAERPEGSVSTLKIQRTQQEDSAVYLCASSPLTGDKGNTIYFGEGSWLTVV.

The V gene is TRBV4-3, the J gene TRBJ2-3; 7 bases are shared with TRBD2. The V gene end was trimmed by 3 bases and the J gene end by 1 base; junction bases not matched to a gene: 7. CDR1 and CDR2 from the germline V gene are LGHNA and YSLEER. The CDR3 consists of 16 residues. The CDR3 spells CASSHGRGEGTDTQYF. CDR3 coding DNA: TGCGCCAGCAGCCATGGACGGGGGGAGGGCACAGATACGCAGTATTTT.

J is TRBJ1-2 and V is TRBV5-4; perhaps TRBD1 as D (5 bases). CDR3 size: 15 residues. The germline gives CDR1 SGHNT, CDR2 YYREEE (reference sequence). V was clipped by 2 bases and J by 4 bases, with 15 bases between them. CDR3 DNA sequence: TGTGCCAGCAGCTTCTTAGGTCAGGGAATCTATGGCTACACCTTC. Amino acid sequence: CASSFLGQGIYGYTF.

The gene calls are TRBV18 and TRBJ1-3; no firm D call. The CDR3 has 15 amino acids. Germline CDR1 is KGHSH and CDR2 is LQKENI. Trimming left V 1 base short and J 0 bases short, with 7 bases between. CDR3 DNA: TGTGCCAGCTCACCACAGGAGGCCTCTGGAAACACCATATATTTT. Translation: CASSPQEASGNTIYF.

The rearrangement uses TRBV21-1 and TRBJ2-3; TRBD1 was called by the table and not checked on the DNA. TRBV21-1 is marked as a pseudogene. This CDR3 region has 16 residues. The chain's CDR3 is CASSKPGQGSTDTQYF. The CDR3 DNA reads as TGTGCCAGCAGCAAACCGGGACAGGGTTCCACAGATACGCAGTATTTT.

The V gene is TRBV11-2, the J gene TRBJ2-4; 9 bases line up with TRBD2. V was pared by 4 bases and J by 0 bases, with 13 bases of the junction left unmatched. This CDR3 region has 19 residues. Germline loops: CDR1 SGHAT, CDR2 FQNNGV. The CDR3 region is CASSSIGTSRRLAKNIQYF. CDR3 nucleotide sequence: TGTGCCAGCAGCTCGATAGGGACTAGCCGTCGCTTAGCCAAAAACATTCAGTACTTC.

In regard to this clone: The sample has other DNA sequences that encode this CDR3 too. The chain uses TRBV19 and TRBJ2-5; TRBD1 matches at 11 bases. The CDR3 spans 16 residues. Trimming at V came to 5 bases and at J to 2 bases, leaving 7 bases not matched to a gene. Germline V gene sequence: CDR1 LNHDA, CDR2 SQIVND (reference sequence). The CDR3 region has the DNA TGTGCCAGTAGTCCCCGGGGGACAGGGGGGCAAGAGACCCAGTACTTC. It codes for CASSPRGTGGQETQYF.

This clone has just one count. The CDR3 DNA reads as TGTGCCAGCAGCCGACAGGGGTACACCGGGGAGCTGTTTTTT. Amino acid sequence: CASSRQGYTGELFF. V gene TRBV14 combines with J gene TRBJ2-2; 8 bases are shared with TRBD1. The CDR3 spans 14 residues. V was clipped by 4 bases and J by 3 bases; unmatched bases: 1. Per the germline V gene, CDR1 is SGHDN and CDR2 is FVKESK.

The V and J genes are TRBV4-1 and TRBJ1-1; unclear D gene. CDR3 length equals 14 residues. V lost 5 bases, J lost 4 bases, and 14 bases lay in between. CDR1 and CDR2 (germline): MGHRA, YSYEKL. This CDR3 is CASSVAREFTEAFF. DNA of the CDR3: TGCGCCAGCAGCGTGGCTCGGGAGTTCACTGAAGCTTTCTTT.

The V and J genes are TRBV28 and TRBJ1-2; D unclear. The CDR3 loop spans 14 amino acids. V lost 2 bases to trimming and J lost 2 bases, with 9 bases between them. CDR1 is MDHEN, CDR2 SYDVKM, per germline. This CDR3 is CASSLRGVNYGYTF. CDR3 bases: TGTGCCAGCAGTTTACGCGGAGTGAACTATGGCTACACCTTC.

This chain connects TRBV4-3 to TRBJ2-5, with TRBD2 as a possible D gene (6 bases). Trimming removed 3 bases at V and 5 bases at J, with 16 bases between. The CDR3 contains 15 residues. The germline gives CDR1 LGHNA, CDR2 YSLEER. The chain's CDR3 is CASSQKVGGDETQYF. The CDR3, as DNA: TGCGCCAGCAGCCAGAAGGTCGGCGGGGACGAGACCCAGTACTTC.

The chain carries TRBV12-2 and TRBJ2-2; the D call of TRBD1 is as the table states it, not checked on the DNA. TRBV12-2 corresponds to a pseudogene. CDR3 length: 17 amino acids. CDR3: CASRQGAALDSPGELFF. The CDR3 DNA is TGTGCAAGTCGCCAAGGGGCTGCGTTGGATAGCCCCGGGGAGCTGTTTTTT.

The chain has TRBV18 and TRBJ1-5; TRBD1 matches at 7 bases. The CDR3 covers 16 residues. Germline lookup yields CDR1 KGHSH and CDR2 LQKENI. V was pared by 2 bases and J by 5 bases, with 9 bases of the junction left unmatched. DNA for the CDR3: TGTGCCAGCTCACCATTCGACAGGGTATCCGATCAGCCCCAGCATTTT. Encoded protein: CASSPFDRVSDQPQHF. Based on the CDR3 plus reference TRBV18 and TRBJ1-5, the full variable domain is NAGVMQNPRHLVRRRGQEARLRCSPMKGHSHVYWYRQLPEEGLKFMVYLQKENIIDESGMPKERFSAEFPKEGPSILRIQQVVRGDSAAYFCASSPFDRVSDQPQHFGDGTRLSIL.

The CDR3 spells CASSLLYGSSGANVLTF. The CDR3 DNA is TGTGCCAGCAGTTTATTATACGGGAGCTCTGGGGCCAACGTCCTGACTTTC. V and J are TRBV28 and TRBJ2-6, with D perhaps matching TRBD2 (6 bases). In germline, CDR1 is MDHEN, CDR2 SYDVKM. This CDR3 spans 17 amino acids. V lost 1 base to trimming and J lost 0 bases, with 10 bases between them.

The V and J genes are TRBV29-1 and TRBJ2-5; tentative D call: TRBD1 (6 bases). V lost 3 bases to trimming and J lost 5 bases, with 10 bases between them. In germline, CDR1 is SQVTM, CDR2 ANQGSEA. The CDR3 runs to 12 residues. The CDR3 nucleotides are TGCAGCGTTGAGCAGGGGCGGGAGACCCAGTACTTC. This encodes CSVEQGRETQYF.

The chain employs TRBV19 and TRBJ1-1; TRBD1 aligns across 7 bases. The CDR3 runs to 12 residues. Trimming took 7 bases from V and 5 from J; bases not matched to a gene: 4. From germline, CDR1 is LNHDA and CDR2 SQIVND (reference sequence). The CDR3 protein is CASKTGPTEAFF. The CDR3 nucleotides are TGTGCCAGTAAGACAGGGCCAACTGAAGCTTTCTTT.

This clone was recorded once. J is TRBJ2-3 and V is TRBV6-1, with 9 bases fitting TRBD2. The length of the CDR3 is 16 residues. Germline CDR1 MNHNS, CDR2 SASEGT. V was clipped by 3 bases and J by 2 bases; unmatched bases: 6. The CDR3 DNA is TGTGCCAGCAGTGACCTAGCGGGGATATTCACAGATACGCAGTATTTT. Encoded protein: CASSDLAGIFTDTQYF.

V gene TRBV30 combines with J gene TRBJ1-6, with 7 bases identical to TRBD1. Germline V gene data show CDR1 as GTSNPN and CDR2 as SVGIG (reference sequence). V trimming: 3 bases; J trimming: 7 bases; junction bases outside the gene matches: 6. The CDR3 loop spans 14 amino acids. CDR3 amino acids: CAWSQTGSNSPLHF. CDR3 coding DNA: TGTGCCTGGAGCCAGACAGGGAGCAATTCACCCCTCCACTTT.

The chain combines TRBV18 with TRBJ2-3, with a tentative D call TRBD2 (5 bases). The CDR3 length is 14 residues. V was clipped by 0 bases and J by 5 bases, with 9 bases between them. Germline V gene data show CDR1 as KGHSH and CDR2 as LQKENI. The CDR3 is CASSPPRVGDTQYF. The CDR3, as DNA: TGTGCCAGCTCACCACCGAGGGTGGGAGATACGCAGTATTTT.